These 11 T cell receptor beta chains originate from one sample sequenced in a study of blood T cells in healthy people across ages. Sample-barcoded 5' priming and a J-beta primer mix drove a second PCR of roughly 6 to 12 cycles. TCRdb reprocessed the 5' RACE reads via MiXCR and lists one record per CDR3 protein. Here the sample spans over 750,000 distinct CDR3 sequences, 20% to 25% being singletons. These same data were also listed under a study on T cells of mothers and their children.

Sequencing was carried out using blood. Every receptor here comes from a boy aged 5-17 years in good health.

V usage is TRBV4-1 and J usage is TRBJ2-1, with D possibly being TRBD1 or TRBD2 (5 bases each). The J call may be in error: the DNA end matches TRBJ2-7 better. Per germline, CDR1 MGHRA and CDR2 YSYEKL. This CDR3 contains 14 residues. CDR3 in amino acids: CASSQGGRSYEQYF. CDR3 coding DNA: TGCGCCAGCAGCCAAGGGGGGAGATCCTACGAGCAGTACTTC.

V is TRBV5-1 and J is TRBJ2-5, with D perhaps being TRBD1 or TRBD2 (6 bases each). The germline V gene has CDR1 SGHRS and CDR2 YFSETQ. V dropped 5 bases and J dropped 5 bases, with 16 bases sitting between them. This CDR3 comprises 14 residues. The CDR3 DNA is TGCGCCAGCAGAGGAGGGGACCAGGGGGAGACCCAGTACTTC. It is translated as CASRGGDQGETQYF.

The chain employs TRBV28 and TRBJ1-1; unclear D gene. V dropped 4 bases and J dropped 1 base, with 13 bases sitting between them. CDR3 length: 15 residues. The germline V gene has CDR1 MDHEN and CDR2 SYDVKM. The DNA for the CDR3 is TGTGCCAGCAGTTCCCTTGGTTGGTCGAACACTGAAGCTTTCTTT. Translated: CASSSLGWSNTEAFF. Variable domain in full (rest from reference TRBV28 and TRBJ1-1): DVKVTQSSRYLVKRTGEKVFLECVQDMDHENMFWYRQDPGLGLRLIYFSYDVKMKEKGDIPEGYSVSREKKERFSLILESASTNQTSMYLCASSSLGWSNTEAFFGQGTRLTVV.

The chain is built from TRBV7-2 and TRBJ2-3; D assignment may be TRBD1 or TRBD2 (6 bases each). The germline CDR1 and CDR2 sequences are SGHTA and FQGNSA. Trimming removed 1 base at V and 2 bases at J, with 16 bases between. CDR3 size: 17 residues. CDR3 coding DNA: TGTGCCAGCAGCTTAGAACGGGGGCGCTCCCACACAGATACGCAGTATTTT. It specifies CASSLERGRSHTDTQYF. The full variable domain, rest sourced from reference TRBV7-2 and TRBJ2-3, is GAGVSQSPSNKVTEKGKDVELRCDPISGHTALYWYRQSLGQGLEFLIYFQGNSAPDKSGLPSDRFSAERTGGSVSTLTIQRTQQEDSAVYLCASSLERGRSHTDTQYFGPGTRLTVL.

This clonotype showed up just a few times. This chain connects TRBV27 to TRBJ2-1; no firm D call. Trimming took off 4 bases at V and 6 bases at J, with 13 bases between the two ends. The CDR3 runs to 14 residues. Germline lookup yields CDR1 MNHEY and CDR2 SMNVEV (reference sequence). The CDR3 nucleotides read TGTGCCAGCAGTTCCAGGACCGGAAGCAATGAGCAGTTCTTC. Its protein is CASSSRTGSNEQFF.

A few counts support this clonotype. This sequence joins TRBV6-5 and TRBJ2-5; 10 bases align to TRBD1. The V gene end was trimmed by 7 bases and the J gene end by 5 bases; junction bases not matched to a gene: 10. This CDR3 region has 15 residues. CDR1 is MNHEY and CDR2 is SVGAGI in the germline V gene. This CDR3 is CASTQDGQGGETQYF. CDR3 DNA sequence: TGTGCCAGCACCCAAGATGGACAGGGGGGGGAGACCCAGTACTTC.

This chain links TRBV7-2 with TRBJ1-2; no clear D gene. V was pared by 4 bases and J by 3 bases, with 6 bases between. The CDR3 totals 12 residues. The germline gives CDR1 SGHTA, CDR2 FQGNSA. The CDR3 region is CASSSNYYGYTF. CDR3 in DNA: TGTGCCAGCAGCTCCAATTACTATGGCTACACCTTC.

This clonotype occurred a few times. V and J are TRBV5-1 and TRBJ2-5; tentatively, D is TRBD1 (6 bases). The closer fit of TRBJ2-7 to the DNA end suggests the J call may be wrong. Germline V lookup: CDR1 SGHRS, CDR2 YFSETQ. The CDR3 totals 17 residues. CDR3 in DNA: TGCGCCAGCAGCGGGCGCTTAACAGGGTTGGGGGCCTACGAGCAGTACTTC. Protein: CASSGRLTGLGAYEQYF.

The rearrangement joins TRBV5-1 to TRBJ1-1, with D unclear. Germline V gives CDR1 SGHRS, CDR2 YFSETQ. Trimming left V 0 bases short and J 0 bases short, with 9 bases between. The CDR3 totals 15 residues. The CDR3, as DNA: TGCGCCAGCAGCTTGGGGACCCCAATGAACACTGAAGCTTTCTTT. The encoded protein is CASSLGTPMNTEAFF.

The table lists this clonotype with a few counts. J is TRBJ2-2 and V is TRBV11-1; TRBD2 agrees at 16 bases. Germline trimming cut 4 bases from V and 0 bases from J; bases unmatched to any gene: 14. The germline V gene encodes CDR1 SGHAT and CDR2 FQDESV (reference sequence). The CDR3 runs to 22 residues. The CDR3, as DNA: TGTGCCAGCAGCTCAAGCCCCGGGACTAGCGGGGGGGCTACGACGAACACCGGGGAGCTGTTTTTT. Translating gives CASSSSPGTSGGATTNTGELFF.

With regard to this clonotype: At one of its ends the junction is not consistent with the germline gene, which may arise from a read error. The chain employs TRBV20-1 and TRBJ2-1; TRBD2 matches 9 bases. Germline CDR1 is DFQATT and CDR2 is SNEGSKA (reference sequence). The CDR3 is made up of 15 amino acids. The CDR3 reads CSARGVAGDVNEQFF. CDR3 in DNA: TGCAGTGCAAGAGGGGTAGCGGGGGATGTGAATGAGCAGTTCTTC.